Following are 30 T cell receptor beta chains from one sample sequenced in a study of CD8 T cells in Susac syndrome. The RNA input was about 0.5 to 1 ug, and it was reverse transcribed with random hexamers. TCRdb ran MiXCR on the immunoSEQ multiplex PCR reads and lists one entry per CDR3 protein. In the table there are under 200,000 distinct CDR3 sequences, 95% to 96% of which are singletons. Sequencing was done on a sample of CD4+ T cells from PBMCs. Source of these receptors: a human donor with Susac syndrome.

The chain carries TRBV18 and TRBJ1-1, with unresolved D. V was pared by 2 bases and J by 4 bases, with 11 bases between. The germline V gene has CDR1 KGHSH and CDR2 LQKENI. CDR3 length equals 14 residues. The CDR3 region has the DNA TGTGCCAGCTCACCAGATGGTCAAATCACTGAAGCTTTCTTT. Translating gives CASSPDGQITEAFF.

This clonotype has only one observation. The V gene is TRBV11-1, the J gene TRBJ1-5, with D possibly TRBD1 on 5 matching bases. The CDR3 is 13 amino acids. Germline CDR1 is SGHAT and CDR2 is FQDESV (reference sequence). V was shortened by 8 bases and J by 5 bases, with 13 bases between the two germline ends. CDR3 loop: CASAGGTDQPQHF. CDR3 DNA sequence: TGTGCCAGCGCCGGGGGGACCGATCAGCCCCAGCATTTT.

CDR3 sequence reads: CSARGTFPNTGELFF. CDR3 in DNA: TGCAGTGCTAGAGGGACCTTCCCGAACACCGGGGAGCTGTTTTTT. This chain uses TRBV20-1 with TRBJ2-2; the D is unclear. This CDR3 has 15 amino acids. Trimming removed 1 base at V and 0 bases at J, with 9 bases between. Germline lookup yields CDR1 DFQATT and CDR2 SNEGSKA (reference sequence).

The V gene is TRBV6-2 or TRBV6-3, the J gene TRBJ2-4; D is possibly TRBD2 (5 bases). CDR1 is MNHEY, CDR2 SVGEGT, per germline. The germline V and J ends were trimmed by 7 bases and 9 bases, with 10 bases remaining between them. This CDR3 region has 11 residues. The CDR3: CASKDYGIQYF. CDR3 in DNA: TGTGCCAGCAAAGACTACGGCATTCAGTACTTC.

The chain couples TRBV11-2 to TRBJ2-7, with a tentative D call TRBD2 (7 bases). This CDR3 region has 16 residues. The V gene's germline CDR1 is SGHAT and CDR2 FQNNGV. Trimming cost V 5 bases and J 1 base, with 18 bases left between them. The CDR3 sequence is CASSPGGGRGSYEQYV. The CDR3 nucleotides read TGTGCCAGCAGCCCGGGAGGAGGGAGGGGGTCCTACGAGCAGTACGTC.

The V call is TRBV3-1, the J call TRBJ2-7, with D perhaps matching TRBD2 (5 bases). V lost 1 base and J lost 6, with 13 bases in between. CDR1 LGHDT and CDR2 YNNKEL come from the germline V gene (reference sequence). The CDR3 runs to 14 residues. Here the CDR3 reads CASSQVEGGGEQYF. CDR3 coding DNA: TGTGCCAGCAGCCAAGTAGAGGGCGGTGGCGAGCAGTACTTC.

The CDR3 spells CASSPRSGGMSYEQYV. CDR3 nucleotide sequence: TGTGCCAGCAGCCCTCGGTCAGGAGGAATGAGCTACGAGCAGTACGTC. The rearrangement joins TRBV21-1 to TRBJ2-7; TRBD2 reflects the table's D call only, with no check against the DNA. TRBV21-1 is a recognized pseudogene. The CDR3 length is 16 residues.

J is TRBJ2-5 and V is TRBV2; 7 positions agree with TRBD2. This CDR3 is 13 amino acids long. Germline CDR1 reads SNHLY; CDR2 reads FYNNEI. The V and J ends lost 8 bases and 4 bases, in that order; junction bases with no gene match: 7. The CDR3: CASLGGTRETQYF. The CDR3 nucleotides read TGTGCCAGCTTGGGAGGGACCCGAGAGACCCAGTACTTC.

The chain carries TRBV4-3 and TRBJ2-5, with D perhaps matching TRBD1 or TRBD2 (5 bases each). The CDR3 length is 14 residues. CDR1 LGHNA and CDR2 YSLEER come from the germline V gene. Deletions cut 0 bases from V and 4 bases from J, with 9 bases between. This CDR3 is CASSQDTRGETQYF. The CDR3 DNA reads as TGCGCCAGCAGCCAAGATACGAGGGGAGAGACCCAGTACTTC.

V and J are TRBV15 and TRBJ2-4; 9 bases align to TRBD1. Germline CDR1 reads LNHNV; CDR2 reads YYDKDF (reference sequence). V shed 5 bases, J shed 1 base, and the junction held 18 bases outside the gene matches. The CDR3 is 20 residues long. In nucleotides, the CDR3 is TGTGCCACCAGCTTAGAGGGGTGGACAGGGGACCGCTGGGCCAAAAACATTCAGTACTTC. Translated: CATSLEGWTGDRWAKNIQYF.

The rearrangement joins TRBV29-1 to TRBJ1-2; 7 nucleotides line up with TRBD1. Germline CDR1 reads SQVTM; CDR2 reads ANQGSEA. V was clipped by 6 bases and J by 4 bases; unmatched bases: 8. The CDR3 is 13 amino acids. The CDR3 loop is CSVKGQAFYGYTF. The CDR3 DNA is TGCAGCGTGAAAGGACAGGCGTTCTATGGCTACACCTTC. Looking up the rest from reference TRBV29-1 and TRBJ1-2 gives the full variable domain: SAVISQKPSRDICQRGTSLTIQCQVDSQVTMMFWYRQQPGQSLTLIATANQGSEATYESGFVIDKFPISRPNLTFSTLTVSNMSPEDSSIYLCSVKGQAFYGYTFGSGTRLTVV.

The sample holds one count of this clonotype. V gene TRBV28 combines with J gene TRBJ2-1, with D possibly matching TRBD2 (6 bases). Germline V lookup: CDR1 MDHEN, CDR2 SYDVKM. V lost 6 bases, J lost 12 bases, and 18 bases lay in between. The CDR3 is made up of 13 amino acids. CDR3 coding DNA: TGTGCCAGCAGCCCCGGTCCGGTGGGGGGGCAGTTCTTC. Its protein is CASSPGPVGGQFF.

The chain is built from TRBV20-1 and TRBJ1-4, with a possible D match to TRBD1 (6 bases). The germline CDR1 and CDR2 sequences are DFQATT and SNEGSKA (reference sequence). The V end was cut by 6 bases, the J end by 2 bases, with 16 bases between. The CDR3 consists of 15 residues. The CDR3 nucleotides read TGCAGTGCCCGGGGGGCCCCCGGGACTAATGAAAAACTGTTTTTT. Residues: CSARGAPGTNEKLFF.

This chain uses TRBV28 with TRBJ2-7, with D hard to call. This CDR3 spans 12 amino acids. The germline CDR1 and CDR2 sequences are MDHEN and SYDVKM. Trimming took off 5 bases at V and 0 bases at J, with 5 bases between the two ends. CDR3 in DNA: TGTGCCAGCAGTGCCAGCTCCTACGAGCAGTACTTC. It yields the protein CASSASSYEQYF. The variable domain in full, with the rest retrieved from reference TRBV28 and TRBJ2-7, is DVKVTQSSRYLVKRTGEKVFLECVQDMDHENMFWYRQDPGLGLRLIYFSYDVKMKEKGDIPEGYSVSREKKERFSLILESASTNQTSMYLCASSASSYEQYFGPGTRLTVT.

This sequence joins TRBV9 and TRBJ2-1, with D possibly being TRBD2 (5 bases). This CDR3 contains 15 residues. V was cut by 0 bases and J by 0 bases, with 7 bases left in between. Germline V CDR1 and CDR2: SGDLS, YYNGEE. CDR3 loop: CASSVGAASYNEQFF. For the CDR3, the DNA is TGTGCCAGCAGCGTAGGAGCGGCCTCCTACAATGAGCAGTTCTTC.

The rearrangement links TRBV20-1 to TRBJ1-5, with D tentatively TRBD1 (5 bases). Trimming took off 3 bases at V and 0 bases at J, with 18 bases between the two ends. From germline, CDR1 is DFQATT and CDR2 SNEGSKA (reference sequence). This CDR3 region has 17 residues. The CDR3: CSAREAGTHHSNQPQHF. The CDR3 DNA follows: TGCAGTGCTAGGGAGGCGGGGACTCACCATAGCAATCAGCCCCAGCATTTT.

V and J are TRBV2 and TRBJ2-4; D is perhaps TRBD1 (6 bases). The CDR3 sequence is 15 residues long. CDR1 and CDR2 from the germline V gene are SNHLY and FYNNEI. V lost 2 bases to trimming and J lost 7 bases, with 15 bases between them. The CDR3 sequence is CASSEYSRGTNIQYF. The CDR3 DNA follows: TGTGCCAGCAGTGAATATTCCAGGGGAACCAACATTCAGTACTTC.

This chain connects TRBV19 to TRBJ2-6, with D possibly being TRBD2 (5 bases). V was cut by 3 bases and J by 1 base, with 10 bases left in between. Germline CDR1 is LNHDA and CDR2 is SQIVND (reference sequence). The CDR3 spans 16 residues. The CDR3 sequence is CASSIGSGSGANVLTF. In DNA, the CDR3 is TGTGCCAGTAGTATCGGGTCGGGGTCTGGGGCCAACGTCCTGACTTTC.

The DNA for the CDR3 is TGCAGCGTTGAAGGCAGAACGCAGGGGCAAGAGACCCAGTACTTC. It is translated as CSVEGRTQGQETQYF. The chain joins TRBV29-1 to TRBJ2-5; D possibly corresponds to TRBD1 (6 bases). CDR1 is SQVTM, CDR2 ANQGSEA, per germline. The V end lost 1 base, the J end lost 2 bases, and 14 bases lay between the germline ends. The CDR3 sequence is 15 residues long.

The chain carries TRBV4-3 and TRBJ2-5; no firm D call. Trimming removed 1 base from V and 2 bases from J, with 11 bases in between. This CDR3 is 15 amino acids long. Germline loops: CDR1 LGHNA, CDR2 YSLEER. CDR3 sequence (DNA): TGCGCCAGCAGCCAAGGTCTGGGCCCTCAAGAGACCCAGTACTTC. It codes for CASSQGLGPQETQYF.

The rearrangement joins TRBV7-2 to TRBJ2-5; D remains ambiguous. The germline V gene has CDR1 SGHTA and CDR2 FQGNSA. V lost 2 bases and J lost 5, with 6 bases in between. The CDR3 has 12 amino acids. The CDR3 reads CASSLFWETQYF. The CDR3 region has the DNA TGTGCCAGCAGCTTATTTTGGGAGACCCAGTACTTC.

The genes are TRBV10-3 and TRBJ2-6; perhaps TRBD2 as D (6 bases). Trimming cost V 4 bases and J 3 bases, with 13 bases left between them. This CDR3 spans 16 amino acids. Per the germline V gene, CDR1 is ENHRY and CDR2 is SYGVKD. In DNA, the CDR3 is TGTGCCATCAGTGGGACTACTCAGGGTGGGGCCAACGTCCTGACTTTC. This gives the protein CAISGTTQGGANVLTF.

The chain uses TRBV18 and TRBJ2-7; D assignment may be TRBD1 or TRBD2 (5 bases each). V was trimmed by 4 bases and J by 0 bases, leaving 10 bases between them. Germline lookup yields CDR1 KGHSH and CDR2 LQKENI. This CDR3 contains 14 residues. CDR3 DNA: TGTGCCAGCTCACGGGACGTAAGCTCCTACGAGCAGTACTTC. Amino acids: CASSRDVSSYEQYF.

The V call is TRBV29-1, the J call TRBJ2-3, with 13 bases that match TRBD2. The CDR3 spans 16 residues. V gave up 3 bases and J gave up 2 bases; unmatched junction bases: 5. In germline, CDR1 is SQVTM, CDR2 ANQGSEA. The CDR3 loop is CSVEDGLAGDTDTQYF. The CDR3 bases are TGCAGCGTTGAGGACGGACTAGCGGGAGACACAGATACGCAGTATTTT.

V usage is TRBV11-1 and J usage is TRBJ1-1; D gene unclear. Germline CDR1 reads SGHAT; CDR2 reads FQDESV (reference sequence). V lost 2 bases and J lost 6, with 10 bases in between. CDR3 length: 13 amino acids. In DNA, the CDR3 is TGTGCCAGCAGCTTATACCCGGTGGCTGAAGCTTTCTTT. Its translation: CASSLYPVAEAFF.

The V and J genes are TRBV9 and TRBJ1-1; no reliable D call. The germline gives CDR1 SGDLS, CDR2 YYNGEE. This CDR3 spans 13 amino acids. The V end was cut by 0 bases, the J end by 2 bases, with 5 bases between. CDR3 in amino acids: CASSVGHNTEAFF. In DNA form, the CDR3 reads TGTGCCAGCAGCGTAGGACACAACACTGAAGCTTTCTTT.

The chain is built from TRBV9 and TRBJ2-6; no clear D gene. Germline V gene sequence: CDR1 SGDLS, CDR2 YYNGEE. V lost 0 bases and J lost 15, with 13 bases in between. The CDR3 is 13 residues long. CDR3 DNA sequence: TGTGCCAGCAGCGTAGCGGATTCGAGTTCCCTGACTTTC. Encoded protein: CASSVADSSSLTF.

This clonotype was detected once. The J gene is TRBJ1-4, the V gene TRBV29-1, with D hard to call. This CDR3 has 16 residues. Trimming took 1 base from V and 3 from J, leaving 15 bases between them. Germline V gives CDR1 SQVTM, CDR2 ANQGSEA. In DNA, the CDR3 is TGCAGCGTTGAAGTATTAACGACATACTCTAATGAAAAACTGTTTTTT. Translating gives CSVEVLTTYSNEKLFF.

For the CDR3, the DNA is TGTGCCAGCAGCCAAGAGGACAGGGAGGGTAGGGAGCTGTTTTTT. It yields the protein CASSQEDREGRELFF. This chain joins TRBV4-2 and TRBJ2-2, with a weak D call TRBD1 (8 bases). Germline V gene data show CDR1 as LGHNA and CDR2 as YNFKEQ. V lost 0 bases to trimming and J lost 9 bases, with 14 bases between them. The CDR3 length is 15 residues.

The genes are TRBV19 and TRBJ2-2; 8 bases map to TRBD1. This CDR3 is 13 amino acids long. CDR1 and CDR2 from the germline V gene are LNHDA and SQIVND (reference sequence). V was clipped by 10 bases and J by 7 bases; unmatched bases: 8. This CDR3 is CATMDRADGELFF. As DNA, the CDR3 is TGTGCCACCATGGACAGGGCGGACGGGGAGCTGTTTTTT.